This TCR beta chain derives from a study of blood T cell repertoires in COVID-19. As handled by the study authors: Cell counts per sample came from amplifying reference gene primers. Repertoires were generated with immunoSEQ multiplex PCR, while TCRdb's copy carries only in-frame clones and drops some. V, J and clone size reflect that table, while D and trimming were determined from the DNA. The profile shows roughly 120,000 clones, roughly 88% of them singletons. This clonotype was obtained from a woman aged 65 to 85 with acute or convalescent COVID-19. Sequencing used peripheral blood.

The CDR3 DNA follows: TGTGCCAGCAGCTTGGTGATCGGAGATACGCAGTATTTT. Translated, it gives CASSLVIGDTQYF. The rearrangement links TRBV5-4 to TRBJ2-3, with D unclear. V gave up 0 bases and J gave up 5 bases, with 7 bases separating them. The CDR3 loop spans 13 amino acids. Germline values: CDR1 SGHNT, CDR2 YYREEE (reference sequence).